These 32 T cell receptor beta chains came from one sample sequenced in a study of T cells in Graves' hyperthyroidism and ophthalmopathy. TCR beta CDR3 regions were amplified from RNA. The primer set for the first-round RT-PCR of the TCR CDR3 was HTBI. TCRdb independently ran MiXCR on the multiplex PCR reads; one entry per CDR3 protein. Among nearly 600,000 distinct CDR3 sequences listed, over 11% were seen once. The sequenced sample consisted of blood. These receptor sequences come from a woman aged 25 to 45 with Graves' hyperthyroidism that later progressed to Graves' ophthalmopathy.

The V and J genes are TRBV19 and TRBJ1-1; perhaps TRBD1 as D (5 bases). Trimming removed 3 bases at V and 1 base at J, with 9 bases between. From germline, CDR1 is LNHDA and CDR2 SQIVND (reference sequence). The CDR3 extends over 14 amino acids. CDR3 in amino acids: CASSIPGRNTEAFF. Written as DNA, the CDR3 is TGTGCCAGTAGTATCCCAGGGCGGAACACTGAAGCTTTCTTT.

As regards this clonotype: At one end the junction does not follow the germline gene, possibly because of a read error. The chain joins TRBV4-1 to TRBJ1-1, with 7 bases that match TRBD1. The CDR3 runs to 19 residues. CDR1 and CDR2 from the germline V gene are MGHRA and YSYEKL. The CDR3 reads CASTQEGGGWRKGNTEAFF. For the CDR3, the DNA is TGCGCCAGCACCCAAGAAGGGGGCGGGTGGCGCAAAGGGAACACTGAAGCTTTCTTT.

Concerning this clonotype itself: The junction does not match germline at one end; this may be a read error. The rearrangement uses TRBV11-2 and TRBJ2-1; D gene unclear. This CDR3 region has 13 residues. Germline CDR1 reads SGHAT; CDR2 reads FQNNGV. CDR3: CASSLDTGYEQFF. In nucleotides, the CDR3 is TGTGCCAGCAGTCTTGACACGGGTTATGAGCAGTTCTTT. The whole variable domain, remainder taken from reference TRBV11-2 and TRBJ2-1, is EAGVAQSPRYKIIEKRQSVAFWCNPISGHATLYWYQQILGQGPKLLIQFQNNGVVDDSQLPKDRFSAERLKGVDSTLKIQPAKLEDSAVYLCASSLDTGYEQFFGPGTRLTVL.

The chain links TRBV20-1 to TRBJ1-3; 7 bases line up with TRBD1. Trimming cost V 6 bases and J 4 bases; bases outside gene matches: 6. Germline CDR1 and CDR2: DFQATT and SNEGSKA (reference sequence). The CDR3 is 13 amino acids. CDR3 nucleotides: TGCAGTGCCGACAGGGCGGGAGGAAACACCATATATTTT. Its translation: CSADRAGGNTIYF.

This sequence joins TRBV20-1 and TRBJ2-1; tentative D call: TRBD2 (7 bases). CDR1 and CDR2 from the germline V gene are DFQATT and SNEGSKA (reference sequence). Trimming shortened V by 0 bases and J by 8 bases, and 23 bases separated the two germline ends. The CDR3 totals 17 residues. This chain's CDR3 is CSARDRGAASLSDEQFF. The CDR3 nucleotides read TGCAGTGCTAGAGATCGGGGGGCGGCGTCCCTGTCCGATGAGCAGTTCTTC.

This clonotype occurred many times. The chain is built from TRBV28 and TRBJ2-3; 8 nucleotides agree with TRBD2. V lost 6 bases to trimming and J lost 1 base; unmatched junction nucleotides: 3. The germline V gene has CDR1 MDHEN and CDR2 SYDVKM. The CDR3 totals 14 residues. CDR3 protein: CASRRGAGTDTQYF. The CDR3 DNA is TGTGCCAGCAGGCGGGGGGCTGGCACAGATACGCAGTATTTT.

This clonotype has ten or more counts. The CDR3 region is CSVEDGLDSTDTQYF. For the CDR3, the DNA is TGCAGCGTTGAAGATGGACTAGACAGCACAGATACGCAGTATTTT. The chain carries TRBV29-1 and TRBJ2-3; 7 nucleotides line up with TRBD2. The V segment lost 0 bases and the J segment 0 bases; nucleotides outside the gene matches: 3. CDR1 and CDR2 from the germline V gene are SQVTM and ANQGSEA. This CDR3 has 15 amino acids.

This clonotype was counted a few times. The V call is TRBV7-2, the J call TRBJ2-7; weak D call: TRBD2 (5 bases). Germline CDR1 is SGHTA and CDR2 is FQGNSA. The germline V and J ends were trimmed by 2 bases and 0 bases, with 14 bases remaining between them. This CDR3 spans 16 amino acids. This chain's CDR3 is CASSLYFSASSYEQYF. The CDR3 DNA reads TGTGCCAGCAGCTTATATTTTAGCGCGAGCTCCTACGAGCAGTACTTC.

This clonotype came up many times. The chain recombines TRBV6-1 with TRBJ1-5, with D perhaps matching TRBD1 (5 bases). From germline, CDR1 is MNHNS and CDR2 SASEGT. Trimming pared 10 bases from V and 0 bases from J, leaving 10 bases between. This CDR3 has 13 residues. The CDR3 region is CAIGGYSNQPQHF. In DNA form, the CDR3 reads TGTGCCATCGGGGGTTATAGCAATCAGCCCCAGCATTTT.

This clonotype was seen ten or more times. This chain connects TRBV29-1 to TRBJ1-1, with D possibly matching TRBD1 (6 bases). This CDR3 contains 13 residues. Trimming left V 3 bases short and J 1 base short, with 9 bases between. CDR1 and CDR2 from the germline V gene are SQVTM and ANQGSEA. This CDR3 reads CSVDRGQNTEAFF. DNA for the CDR3: TGCAGCGTTGATCGGGGGCAGAACACTGAAGCTTTCTTT.

This clonotype has only one observation. Since a much larger clone is just one base distant, this may be a read error. The chain couples TRBV6-2 or TRBV6-3 to TRBJ2-1, with D possibly being TRBD1 or TRBD2 (7 bases each). The CDR3 is 13 residues long. V lost 7 bases to trimming and J lost 7 bases, with 14 bases between them. Per the germline V gene, CDR1 is MNHEY and CDR2 is SVGEGT. The CDR3 DNA is TGTGCCAGCAAGAGGGAGGGGGCGAATGAGCAGTTCTTC. Translation gives CASKREGANEQFF.

This clonotype was detected many times. The chain combines TRBV29-1 with TRBJ2-5; tentatively, D is TRBD1 or TRBD2 (6 bases each). The length of the CDR3 is 13 residues. CDR1 is SQVTM, CDR2 ANQGSEA, per germline. V was clipped by 5 bases and J by 5 bases, with 15 bases between them. The CDR3 loop reads CSVIWGAEETQYF. CDR3 coding DNA: TGCAGCGTTATCTGGGGGGCGGAGGAGACCCAGTACTTC.

This clonotype has ten or more counts. The chain employs TRBV2 and TRBJ2-5; D possibly corresponds to TRBD1 (5 bases). From germline, CDR1 is SNHLY and CDR2 FYNNEI. The CDR3 runs to 14 residues. The V end was cut by 2 bases, the J end by 4 bases, with 11 bases between. CDR3 sequence reads: CASSETAGLETQYF. The CDR3, as DNA: TGTGCCAGCAGTGAAACGGCAGGGTTAGAGACCCAGTACTTC.

The sample holds many counts of this clonotype. V and J are TRBV28 and TRBJ2-1; maybe TRBD2 (5 bases). The ends were cut back, 3 bases at V and 3 bases at J, with 12 bases in the middle. The CDR3 has 15 residues. Germline V gene sequence: CDR1 MDHEN, CDR2 SYDVKM. In DNA, the CDR3 is TGTGCCAGCAGTTTGTGGCTAGCTAACTACAATGAGCAGTTCTTC. This sequence encodes CASSLWLANYNEQFF.

This clonotype was found a few times. This could be a read error, since a much larger clone is one nucleotide away. Because the CDR3 is missing its conserved closing phenylalanine or tryptophan, this is likely a read error. For the CDR3, the DNA is TGTGCCACCAAGGGGACCGATAATTCACCCCTCCACTCT. Translation: CATKGTDNSPLHS. The chain has TRBV12-3 or TRBV12-4 and TRBJ1-6, with a tentative D call TRBD1 (5 bases). V was pared by 10 bases and J by 5 bases, with 12 bases between. CDR3 length: 13 residues.

The chain carries TRBV15 and TRBJ2-7, with 10 nucleotides matching TRBD2. The V gene's germline CDR1 is LNHNV and CDR2 YYDKDF (reference sequence). This CDR3 contains 15 residues. With V trimmed by 1 base and J by 3 bases, 3 bases remained unmatched. CDR3 loop: CATSRGSGRRYEQYF. The CDR3 region has the DNA TGTGCCACCAGCAGAGGTAGCGGGAGGCGCTACGAGCAGTACTTC.

This chain uses TRBV6-1 with TRBJ2-1; 9 bases fit TRBD1. The germline gives CDR1 MNHNS, CDR2 SASEGT. The length of the CDR3 is 15 residues. Losses at the gene ends were 5 bases for V and 6 bases for J; bases not matched to a gene: 8. The CDR3, as DNA: TGTGCCAGCAGTAAGGGACAGGGAAATCTCAATGAGCAGTTCTTC. This gives the protein CASSKGQGNLNEQFF.

Many counts were recorded for this clonotype. The V gene is TRBV6-2 or TRBV6-3, the J gene TRBJ2-7, with 7 bases matching TRBD2. J lost 5 bases, V lost 1 base, and 11 bases had no gene match. The CDR3 is made up of 16 amino acids. Germline CDR1 reads MNHEY; CDR2 reads SVGEGT. DNA for the CDR3: TGTGCCAGCAGTTACTACCGTAGACGGGAGGTCGACGAGCAGTACTTC. Translated, it gives CASSYYRRREVDEQYF.

This chain uses TRBV6-1 with TRBJ1-2; D is ambiguous. Germline lookup yields CDR1 MNHNS and CDR2 SASEGT. This CDR3 is 11 amino acids long. V gave up 5 bases and J gave up 5 bases, with 6 bases separating them. The CDR3 sequence is CASSTWYGYTF. The CDR3 DNA follows: TGTGCCAGCAGTACTTGGTATGGCTACACCTTC.

This chain uses TRBV6-2 or TRBV6-3 with TRBJ2-3, with 7 bases identical to TRBD2. The CDR3 extends over 16 amino acids. The V gene end was trimmed by 0 bases and the J gene end by 4 bases; junction bases not matched to a gene: 7. Germline V lookup: CDR1 MNHEY, CDR2 SVGEGT. In DNA, the CDR3 is TGTGCCAGCAGTTACTCAGGCGGGAGAAGAGCAGATACGCAGTATTTT. Protein sequence: CASSYSGGRRADTQYF.

The chain is built from TRBV3-1 and TRBJ2-7; 11 nucleotides align to TRBD2. Per germline, CDR1 LGHDT and CDR2 YNNKEL (reference sequence). This CDR3 is 18 amino acids long. The junction had 13 bases not matched to a gene; V was cut back by 2 bases and J by 4 bases. The CDR3 DNA follows: TGTGCCAGCAGCCAAAGATTGGAGACTAGCGGGACGTTGTACGAGCAGTACTTC. Protein sequence: CASSQRLETSGTLYEQYF.

This clonotype was seen at least ten times. This chain connects TRBV12-3 or TRBV12-4 to TRBJ1-2, with D unclear. This CDR3 region has 12 residues. Trimming left V 1 base short and J 8 bases short, with 8 bases between. For the CDR3, the DNA is TGTGCCAGCAGTTTAGGGTATTCCGGCTACACCTTC. It is translated as CASSLGYSGYTF.

The chain carries TRBV3-1 and TRBJ1-2; D is uncertain. Germline V gene sequence: CDR1 LGHDT, CDR2 YNNKEL (reference sequence). The germline V and J ends were trimmed by 5 bases and 5 bases, with 9 bases remaining between them. The CDR3 runs to 12 residues. The CDR3: CASSKSGYGYTF. CDR3 bases: TGTGCCAGCAGCAAAAGTGGTTATGGCTACACCTTC.

The table lists this clonotype with many counts. The chain employs TRBV7-2 and TRBJ2-4; D possibly uses TRBD1 or TRBD2 (5 bases each). Trimming pared 5 bases from V and 4 bases from J, leaving 18 bases between. Germline V gene lookup returns CDR1 SGHTA and CDR2 FQGNSA. The CDR3 spans 16 residues. Written as DNA, the CDR3 is TGTGCCAGCAGCCCCCAGTTCGGGACGGCTAAAAACATTCAGTACTTC. It codes for CASSPQFGTAKNIQYF.

This clonotype was seen a few times. The DNA for the CDR3 is TGTGCCAGCAGCTTAGGGTTTACCGGGGAGCTGTTTTTT. Translated, it gives CASSLGFTGELFF. This rearrangement joins TRBV7-4 to TRBJ2-2; D gene uncertain. Germline values: CDR1 SGHVT, CDR2 SQSDAQ. The CDR3 loop spans 13 amino acids. V lost 1 base to trimming and J lost 5 bases, with 5 bases between them.

The rearrangement uses TRBV27 and TRBJ1-2, with D possibly being TRBD1 (5 bases). Trimming left V 2 bases short and J 6 bases short, with 13 bases between. Germline V lookup: CDR1 MNHEY, CDR2 SMNVEV (reference sequence). The CDR3 spans 14 residues. In DNA, the CDR3 is TGTGCCAGCAGTTTAGTTGGGGCGCGGGATGGCTACACCTTC. This sequence encodes CASSLVGARDGYTF.

This clonotype was counted at least ten times. The chain recombines TRBV9 with TRBJ2-3; TRBD1 agrees at 7 bases. The CDR3 spans 16 residues. Germline loops: CDR1 SGDLS, CDR2 YYNGEE. V shed 6 bases and J 4 bases; nucleotides not matched to a gene: 14. CDR3 protein: CASTLNRGDSSDTQYF. CDR3 sequence (DNA): TGTGCCAGCACCCTGAACAGGGGAGATTCGTCAGATACGCAGTATTTT.

Ten or more counts support this clonotype. The chain is built from TRBV7-9 and TRBJ2-1; tentatively, D is TRBD1 or TRBD2 (5 bases each). V was trimmed by 3 bases and J by 0 bases, leaving 12 bases between them. The length of the CDR3 is 16 residues. Germline V lookup: CDR1 SEHNR, CDR2 FQNEAQ (reference sequence). The CDR3 protein is CASSLPGLSSYNEQFF. The CDR3 region has the DNA TGTGCCAGCAGCTTGCCGGGGCTAAGCTCCTACAATGAGCAGTTCTTC.

The V and J genes are TRBV12-3 or TRBV12-4 and TRBJ2-3; the D is unclear. V lost 1 base to trimming and J lost 10 bases, with 15 bases between them. This CDR3 contains 14 residues. CDR3 in amino acids: CASSLGPDSDAQYF. The CDR3 nucleotides read TGTGCCAGCAGTTTAGGGCCCGATTCGGATGCGCAGTATTTT.

In this sample, this clonotype turned up once. This sequence may be a read error, since a much larger clone differs from it by one base. The chain carries TRBV30 and TRBJ2-2; 7 positions match TRBD2. This CDR3 is built from 14 residues. The V segment lost 1 base and the J segment 8 bases; nucleotides outside the gene matches: 7. Germline assignment: CDR1 GTSNPN and CDR2 SVGIG (reference sequence). DNA for the CDR3: TGTGCCTGGAGTGGGCCTAGCGGATGGGGGGAGCTGTTTTTT. Translation gives CAWSGPSGWGELFF.

Note on this clonotype: This sequence may be a read error, since a much larger clone differs from it by one base. The CDR3 carries no conserved terminal phenylalanine or tryptophan, so it likely arises from a read error. V and J are TRBV5-1 and TRBJ2-1, with 7 bases matching TRBD2. J was trimmed by 0 bases and V by 4 bases; bases with no gene match: 7. Germline V gives CDR1 SGHRS, CDR2 YFSETQ. The CDR3 is 16 amino acids. The CDR3 sequence: CASSPRTRSSYNEQFS. The CDR3 DNA reads TGCGCCAGCAGCCCGCGGACTAGAAGCTCCTACAATGAGCAGTTCTCC.

The table lists this clonotype with a few counts. The chain employs TRBV28 and TRBJ2-1; TRBD1 matches 9 bases. Germline trimming cut 8 bases from V and 6 bases from J; bases unmatched to any gene: 5. CDR3 length: 13 residues. CDR1 MDHEN and CDR2 SYDVKM come from the germline V gene. CDR3 region: CASGDRVVNEQFF. DNA for the CDR3: TGTGCCAGCGGGGACAGGGTTGTCAATGAGCAGTTCTTC.